The 5 T cell receptor beta chains presented below share a single source sample, sequenced in a study of blood T cell repertoires in COVID-19. Libraries were prepared by immunoSEQ multiplex PCR; TCRdb keeps only in-frame clonotypes and omits some of them. The sample has approximately 120,000 clones, about 85% seen once; the top ten hold approximately 3%. Sequenced material: peripheral blood. All receptors derive from an elderly woman with COVID-19, enrolled during active disease.

The chain couples TRBV7-3 to TRBJ1-3; TRBD1 matches 8 bases. The germline CDR1 and CDR2 sequences are SGHTA and FQGTGA. With 3 bases clipped from V and 0 bases from J, the junction kept 10 bases outside the gene matches. The CDR3 spans 18 residues. CDR3 DNA sequence: TGTGCCAGCAGCTTTTCCAGGGGGCTGACTCTCTCTGGAAACACCATATATTTT. It specifies CASSFSRGLTLSGNTIYF.

This clone was detected only once. J is TRBJ1-2 and V is TRBV28, with a possible D match to TRBD1 (6 bases). Germline V lookup: CDR1 MDHEN, CDR2 SYDVKM. The CDR3 runs to 15 residues. Trimming took 6 bases from V and 5 from J, leaving 19 bases between them. Here the CDR3 DNA reads TGTGCCAGCAGGGGTAGCATGGGGGCAGAATATGGCTACACCTTC. Amino acid sequence: CASRGSMGAEYGYTF.

The V and J genes are TRBV5-1 and TRBJ1-4; 7 nucleotides match TRBD1. This CDR3 region has 16 residues. Germline loops: CDR1 SGHRS, CDR2 YFSETQ. J lost 4 bases, V lost 1 base, and 7 bases had no gene match. The CDR3 here is CASSLKWDSLNEKLFF. In DNA, the CDR3 is TGCGCCAGCAGCTTGAAATGGGACAGCCTTAATGAAAAACTGTTTTTT.

The chain employs TRBV6-5 and TRBJ1-2; D unclear. This CDR3 comprises 13 residues. Looked up from germline, CDR1 is MNHEY and CDR2 is SVGAGI. V lost 2 bases and J 4 bases, leaving 8 bases between the germline ends. The CDR3 DNA is TGTGCCAGCAGTTACGGTGAGATCTATGGCTACACCTTC. It yields the protein CASSYGEIYGYTF.

The chain uses TRBV4-2 and TRBJ2-7; D possibly corresponds to TRBD1 (7 bases). V was trimmed by 4 bases and J by 6 bases, leaving 25 bases between them. The CDR3 totals 17 residues. Per the germline V gene, CDR1 is LGHNA and CDR2 is YNFKEQ. CDR3 coding DNA: TGTGCCAGCAGCCTCTCGCCTGGCAGGGGGGAAAGCGGCGAGCAGTACTTC. Translating gives CASSLSPGRGESGEQYF.